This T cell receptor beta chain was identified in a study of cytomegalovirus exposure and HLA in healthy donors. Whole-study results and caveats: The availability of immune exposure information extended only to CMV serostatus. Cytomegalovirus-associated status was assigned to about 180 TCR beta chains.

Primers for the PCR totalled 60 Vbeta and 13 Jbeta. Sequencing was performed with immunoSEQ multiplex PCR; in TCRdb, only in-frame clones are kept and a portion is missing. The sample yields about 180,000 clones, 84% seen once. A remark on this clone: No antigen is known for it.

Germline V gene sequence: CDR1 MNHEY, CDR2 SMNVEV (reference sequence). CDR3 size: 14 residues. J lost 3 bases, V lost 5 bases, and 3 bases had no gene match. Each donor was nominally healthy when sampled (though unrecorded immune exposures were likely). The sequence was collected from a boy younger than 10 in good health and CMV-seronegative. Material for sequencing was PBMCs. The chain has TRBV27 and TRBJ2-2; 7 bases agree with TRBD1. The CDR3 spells CASSPDRDTGELFF. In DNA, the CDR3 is TGTGCCAGCAGTCCCGACAGGGACACCGGGGAGCTGTTTTTT.